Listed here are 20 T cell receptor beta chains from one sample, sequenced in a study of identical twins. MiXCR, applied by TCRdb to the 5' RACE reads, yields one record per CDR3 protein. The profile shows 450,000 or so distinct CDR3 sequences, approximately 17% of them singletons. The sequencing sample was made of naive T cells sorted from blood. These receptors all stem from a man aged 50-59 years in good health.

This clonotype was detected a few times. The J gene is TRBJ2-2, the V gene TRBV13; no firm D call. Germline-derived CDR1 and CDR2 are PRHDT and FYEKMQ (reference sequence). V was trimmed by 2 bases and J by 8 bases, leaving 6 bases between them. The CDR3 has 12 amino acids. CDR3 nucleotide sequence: TGTGCCAGCAGCTTAATAAGGGGGGAGCTGTTTTTT. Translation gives CASSLIRGELFF. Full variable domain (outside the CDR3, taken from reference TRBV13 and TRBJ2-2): AAGVIQSPRHLIKEKRETATLKCYPIPRHDTVYWYQQGPGQDPQFLISFYEKMQSDKGSIPDRFSAQQFSDYHSELNMSSLELGDSALYFCASSLIRGELFFGEGSRLTVL.

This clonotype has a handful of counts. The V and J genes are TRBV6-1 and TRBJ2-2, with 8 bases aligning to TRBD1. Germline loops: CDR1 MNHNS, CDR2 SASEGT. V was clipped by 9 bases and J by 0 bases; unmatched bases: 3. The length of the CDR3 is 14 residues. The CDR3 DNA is TGTGCCAGTAAGGGACAGGCGAACACCGGGGAGCTGTTTTTT. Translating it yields CASKGQANTGELFF.

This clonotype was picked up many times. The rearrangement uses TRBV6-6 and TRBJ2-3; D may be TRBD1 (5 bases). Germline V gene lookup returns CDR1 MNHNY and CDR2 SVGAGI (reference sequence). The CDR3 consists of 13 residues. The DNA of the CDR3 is TGTGTCGCAGCAGGGCTTCTACGGGATACGCAGTATTTT. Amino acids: CVAAGLLRDTQYF.

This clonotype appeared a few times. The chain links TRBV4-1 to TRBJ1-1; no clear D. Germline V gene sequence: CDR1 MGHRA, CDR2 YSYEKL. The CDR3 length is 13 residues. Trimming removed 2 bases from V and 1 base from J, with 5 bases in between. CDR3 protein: CASSQYQNTEAFF. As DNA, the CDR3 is TGCGCCAGCAGCCAATACCAGAACACTGAAGCTTTCTTT.

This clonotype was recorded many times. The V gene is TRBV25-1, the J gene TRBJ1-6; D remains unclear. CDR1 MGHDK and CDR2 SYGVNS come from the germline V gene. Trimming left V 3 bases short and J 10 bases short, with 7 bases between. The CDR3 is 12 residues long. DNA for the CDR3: TGTGCCAGCAGTGACATGGGCTCACCCCTCCACTTT. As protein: CASSDMGSPLHF.

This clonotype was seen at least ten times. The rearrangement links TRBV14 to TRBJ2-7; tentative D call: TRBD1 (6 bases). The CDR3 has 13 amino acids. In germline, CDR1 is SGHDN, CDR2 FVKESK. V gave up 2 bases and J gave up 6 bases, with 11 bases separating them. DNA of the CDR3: TGTGCCAGCAGCCAAACGACAGGAAGCGAGCAGTACTTC. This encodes CASSQTTGSEQYF.

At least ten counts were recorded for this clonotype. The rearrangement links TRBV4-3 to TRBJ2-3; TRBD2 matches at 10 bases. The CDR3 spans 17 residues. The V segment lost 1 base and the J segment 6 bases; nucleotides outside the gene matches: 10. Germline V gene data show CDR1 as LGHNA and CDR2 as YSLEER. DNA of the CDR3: TGCGCCAGCAGCCAAGTGATAGCGGGAGGAGGTTTCGATACGCAGTATTTT. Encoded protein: CASSQVIAGGGFDTQYF.

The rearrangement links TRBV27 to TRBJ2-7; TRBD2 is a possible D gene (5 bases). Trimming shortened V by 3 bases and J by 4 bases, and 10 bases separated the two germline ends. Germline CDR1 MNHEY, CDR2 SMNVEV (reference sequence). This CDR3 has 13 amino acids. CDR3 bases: TGTGCCAGCAGTTTCTCAGCGGCGTACGAGCAGTACTTC. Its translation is CASSFSAAYEQYF.

The CDR3 DNA reads TGCAGTGCTAGAGACGGGGCAGCGGGAGGGCTCAATGAGCAGTTCTTC. It encodes CSARDGAAGGLNEQFF. This sequence joins TRBV20-1 and TRBJ2-1, with 10 bases aligning to TRBD2. There are 16 residues in the CDR3. J lost 6 bases, V lost 0 bases, and 8 bases had no gene match. CDR1 and CDR2 (germline): DFQATT, SNEGSKA (reference sequence).

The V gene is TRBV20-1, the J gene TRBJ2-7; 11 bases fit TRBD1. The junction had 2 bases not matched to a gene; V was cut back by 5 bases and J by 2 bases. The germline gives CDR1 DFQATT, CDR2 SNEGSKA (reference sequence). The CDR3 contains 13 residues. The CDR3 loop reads CSAGQGAAYEQYF. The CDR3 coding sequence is TGCAGTGCTGGACAGGGGGCTGCCTACGAGCAGTACTTC.

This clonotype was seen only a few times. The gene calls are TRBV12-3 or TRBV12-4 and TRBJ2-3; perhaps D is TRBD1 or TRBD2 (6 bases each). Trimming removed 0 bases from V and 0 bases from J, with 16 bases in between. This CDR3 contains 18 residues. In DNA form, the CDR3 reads TGTGCCAGCAGTTTAGCGGGGGGCACCTGGGGAAGCACAGATACGCAGTATTTT. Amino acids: CASSLAGGTWGSTDTQYF.

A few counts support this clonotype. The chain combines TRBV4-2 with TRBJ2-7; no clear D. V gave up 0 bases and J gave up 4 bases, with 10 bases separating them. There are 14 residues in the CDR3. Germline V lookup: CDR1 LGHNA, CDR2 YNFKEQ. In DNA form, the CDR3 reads TGTGCCAGCAGCCAAGAACTCCGAAATTACGAGCAGTACTTC. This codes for CASSQELRNYEQYF.

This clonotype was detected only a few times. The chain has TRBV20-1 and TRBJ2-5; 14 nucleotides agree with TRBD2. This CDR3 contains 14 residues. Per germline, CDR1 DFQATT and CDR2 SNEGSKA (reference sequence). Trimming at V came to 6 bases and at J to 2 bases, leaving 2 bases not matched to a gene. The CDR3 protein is CSAWTSGGQETQYF. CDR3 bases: TGCAGTGCATGGACTAGCGGGGGGCAAGAGACCCAGTACTTC.

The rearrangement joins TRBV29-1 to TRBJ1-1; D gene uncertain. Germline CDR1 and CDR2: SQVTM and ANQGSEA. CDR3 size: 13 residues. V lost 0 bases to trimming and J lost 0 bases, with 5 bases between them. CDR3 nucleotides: TGCAGCGTTGAAGAGGGTATGAACACTGAAGCTTTCTTT. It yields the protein CSVEEGMNTEAFF.

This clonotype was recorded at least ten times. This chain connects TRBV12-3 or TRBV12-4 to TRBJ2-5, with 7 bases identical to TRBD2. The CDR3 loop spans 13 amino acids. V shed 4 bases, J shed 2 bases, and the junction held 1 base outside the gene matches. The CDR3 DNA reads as TGTGCCAGCAGTTGGACTAGGCAAGAGACCCAGTACTTC. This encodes CASSWTRQETQYF.

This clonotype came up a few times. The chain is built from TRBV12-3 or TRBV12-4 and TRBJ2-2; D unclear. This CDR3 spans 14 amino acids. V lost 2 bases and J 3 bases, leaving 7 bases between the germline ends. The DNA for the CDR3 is TGTGCCAGCAGTTTACCCCGGGACACCGGGGAGCTGTTTTTT. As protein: CASSLPRDTGELFF.

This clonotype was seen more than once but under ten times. Here the CDR3 reads CATSDVGYNEQFF. As DNA, the CDR3 is TGTGCCACCAGTGATGTCGGGTACAATGAGCAGTTCTTC. This chain links TRBV24-1 with TRBJ2-1; D is undetermined. Per the germline V gene, CDR1 is KGHDR and CDR2 is SFDVKD. Trimming left V 3 bases short and J 4 bases short, with 6 bases between. The CDR3 has 13 residues.

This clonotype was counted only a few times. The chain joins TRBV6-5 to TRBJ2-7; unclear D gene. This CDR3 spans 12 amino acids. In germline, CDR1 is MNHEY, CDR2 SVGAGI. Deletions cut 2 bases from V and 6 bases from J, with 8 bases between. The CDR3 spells CASSYGSSEQYF. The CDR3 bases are TGTGCCAGCAGTTACGGTAGTTCCGAGCAGTACTTC.

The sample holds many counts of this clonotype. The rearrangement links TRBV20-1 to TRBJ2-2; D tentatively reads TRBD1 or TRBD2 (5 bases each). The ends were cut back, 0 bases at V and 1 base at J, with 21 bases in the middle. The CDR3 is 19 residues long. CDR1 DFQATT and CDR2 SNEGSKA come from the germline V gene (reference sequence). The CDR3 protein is CSARDYWGYGTGNTGELFF. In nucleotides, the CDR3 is TGCAGTGCTAGAGATTACTGGGGTTACGGGACGGGGAACACCGGGGAGCTGTTTTTT.

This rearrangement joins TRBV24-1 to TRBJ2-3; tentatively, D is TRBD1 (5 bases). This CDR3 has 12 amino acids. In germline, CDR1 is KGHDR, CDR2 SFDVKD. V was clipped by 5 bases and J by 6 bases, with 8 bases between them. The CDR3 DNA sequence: TGTGCCACCAGTGGGGGCCTGGATACGCAGTATTTT. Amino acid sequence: CATSGGLDTQYF.